This T cell receptor (beta chain) was found in a study of cytomegalovirus exposure and HLA in healthy donors. Looking at the study overall: In a later analysis, it was reported that the approximately 120 validation repertoires had been produced on the same platform as the 670 or so repertoires belonging to the first cohort.

On this clone itself: The antigen is not known.

The donors were members of the approximately 120-subject validation cohort (separate from the roughly 680-subject first cohort). TCRdb keeps only in-frame clones here, not all; method: immunoSEQ multiplex PCR. The sample holds around 190,000 clones, approximately 86% seen once. Study conclusions and caveats: First-cohort TCR clusters were later found to tend to co-occur in the 120 validation repertoires. Researchers catalogued under 200 TCR beta chains as cytomegalovirus-associated.

Trimming shortened V by 4 bases and J by 0 bases, and 7 bases separated the two germline ends. The CDR3 has 13 residues. Germline V CDR1 and CDR2: MNHEY, SMNVEV (reference sequence). The source material was PBMCs. The chain couples TRBV27 to TRBJ2-7, with D tentatively TRBD1 (6 bases). The receptor was derived from a man aged 25 to 45 in good health and CMV-seropositive. The DNA of the CDR3 is TGTGCCAGCAGTTGGACAGTCTCCTACGAGCAGTACTTC. This sequence encodes CASSWTVSYEQYF.